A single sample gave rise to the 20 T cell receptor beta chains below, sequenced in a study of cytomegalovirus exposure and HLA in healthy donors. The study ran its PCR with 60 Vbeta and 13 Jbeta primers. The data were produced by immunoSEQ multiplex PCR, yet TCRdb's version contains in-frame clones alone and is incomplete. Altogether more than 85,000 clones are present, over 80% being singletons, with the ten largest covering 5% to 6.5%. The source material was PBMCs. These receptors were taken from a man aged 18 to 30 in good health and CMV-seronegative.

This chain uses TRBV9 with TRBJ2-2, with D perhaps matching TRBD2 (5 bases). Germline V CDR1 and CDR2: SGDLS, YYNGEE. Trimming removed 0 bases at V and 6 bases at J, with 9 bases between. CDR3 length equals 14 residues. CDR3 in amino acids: CASSVASIAGELFF. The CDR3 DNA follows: TGTGCCAGCAGCGTAGCTAGCATTGCCGGGGAGCTGTTTTTT. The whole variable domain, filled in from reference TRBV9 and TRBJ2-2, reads DSGVTQTPKHLITATGQRVTLRCSPRSGDLSVYWYQQSLDQGLQFLIQYYNGEERAKGNILERFSAQQFPDLHSELNLSSLELGDSALYFCASSVASIAGELFFGEGSRLTVL.

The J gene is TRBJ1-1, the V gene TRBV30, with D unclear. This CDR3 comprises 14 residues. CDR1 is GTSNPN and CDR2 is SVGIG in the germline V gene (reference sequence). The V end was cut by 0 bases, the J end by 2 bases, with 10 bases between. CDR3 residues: CAWSVIFVNTEAFF. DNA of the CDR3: TGTGCCTGGAGTGTAATATTTGTAAACACTGAAGCTTTCTTT.

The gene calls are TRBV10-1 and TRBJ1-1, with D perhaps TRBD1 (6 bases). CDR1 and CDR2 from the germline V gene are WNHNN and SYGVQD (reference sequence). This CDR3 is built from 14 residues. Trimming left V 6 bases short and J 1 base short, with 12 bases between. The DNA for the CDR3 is TGCGCCAGCAGCTCAGGGGCCCCGAACACTGAAGCTTTCTTT. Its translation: CASSSGAPNTEAFF.

CDR3: CASSPTGAGGELFF. In DNA, the CDR3 is TGCGCCAGCAGCCCGACAGGGGCAGGGGGGGAGCTGTTTTTT. The chain joins TRBV10-2 to TRBJ2-2; 8 nucleotides line up with TRBD1. This CDR3 is built from 14 residues. The V gene end was trimmed by 6 bases and the J gene end by 8 bases; junction bases not matched to a gene: 8. CDR1 WSHSY and CDR2 SAAADI come from the germline V gene.

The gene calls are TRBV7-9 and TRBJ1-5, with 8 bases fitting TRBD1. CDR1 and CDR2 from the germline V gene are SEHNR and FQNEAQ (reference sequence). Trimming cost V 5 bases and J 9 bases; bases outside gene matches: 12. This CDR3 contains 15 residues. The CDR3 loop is CASSPGGQGLPPQHF. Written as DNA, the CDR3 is TGTGCCAGCAGCCCTGGTGGACAGGGTTTACCGCCCCAGCATTTT. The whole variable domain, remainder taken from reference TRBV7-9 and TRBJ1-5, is DTGVSQNPRHKITKRGQNVTFRCDPISEHNRLYWYRQTLGQGPEFLTYFQNEAQLEKSRLLSDRFSAERPKGSFSTLEIQRTEQGDSAMYLCASSPGGQGLPPQHFGDGTRLSIL.

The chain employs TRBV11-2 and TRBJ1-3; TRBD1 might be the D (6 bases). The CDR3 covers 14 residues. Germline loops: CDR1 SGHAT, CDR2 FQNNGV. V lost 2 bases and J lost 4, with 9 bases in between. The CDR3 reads CASSLSQGGNTIYF. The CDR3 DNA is TGTGCCAGCAGCTTAAGTCAGGGGGGAAACACCATATATTTT.

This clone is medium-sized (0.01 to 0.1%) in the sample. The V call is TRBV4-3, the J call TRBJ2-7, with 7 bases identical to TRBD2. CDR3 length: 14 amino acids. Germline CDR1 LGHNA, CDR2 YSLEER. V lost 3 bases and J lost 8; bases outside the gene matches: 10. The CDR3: CASSQEFLAVKQYF. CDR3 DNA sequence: TGCGCCAGCAGCCAGGAATTCCTAGCGGTTAAGCAGTACTTC.

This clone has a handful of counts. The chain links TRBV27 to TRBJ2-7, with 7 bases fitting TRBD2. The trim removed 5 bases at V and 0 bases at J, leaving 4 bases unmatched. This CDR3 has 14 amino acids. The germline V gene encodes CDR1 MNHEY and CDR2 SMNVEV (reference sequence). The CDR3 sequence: CASSRSSGSYEQYF. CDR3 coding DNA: TGTGCCAGCAGTCGCTCTAGCGGCTCCTACGAGCAGTACTTC.

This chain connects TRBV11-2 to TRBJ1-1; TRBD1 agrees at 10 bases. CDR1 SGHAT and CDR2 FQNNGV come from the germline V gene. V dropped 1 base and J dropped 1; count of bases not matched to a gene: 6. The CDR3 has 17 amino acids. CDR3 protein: CASSLAPGQGTNTEAFF. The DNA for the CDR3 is TGTGCCAGCAGCTTAGCCCCGGGACAGGGGACGAACACTGAAGCTTTCTTT.

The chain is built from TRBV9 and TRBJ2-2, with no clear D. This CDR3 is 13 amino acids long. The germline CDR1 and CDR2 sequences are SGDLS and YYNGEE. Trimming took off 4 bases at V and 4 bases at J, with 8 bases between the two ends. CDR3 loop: CASSQAGTGELFF. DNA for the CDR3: TGTGCCAGCAGCCAAGCCGGCACCGGGGAGCTGTTTTTT.

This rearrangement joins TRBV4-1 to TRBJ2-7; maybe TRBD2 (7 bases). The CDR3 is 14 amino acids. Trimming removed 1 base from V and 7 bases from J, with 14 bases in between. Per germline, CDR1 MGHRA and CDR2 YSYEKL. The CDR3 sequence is CASSQGGGGGEQYF. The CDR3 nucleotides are TGCGCCAGCAGCCAAGGGGGGGGCGGGGGTGAGCAGTACTTC.

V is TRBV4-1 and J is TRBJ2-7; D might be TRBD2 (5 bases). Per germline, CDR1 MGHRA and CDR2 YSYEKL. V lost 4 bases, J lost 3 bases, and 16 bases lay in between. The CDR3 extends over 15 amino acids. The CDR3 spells CASSRSEDPYYEQYF. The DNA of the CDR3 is TGCGCCAGCAGCCGCTCGGAGGACCCATACTACGAGCAGTACTTC.

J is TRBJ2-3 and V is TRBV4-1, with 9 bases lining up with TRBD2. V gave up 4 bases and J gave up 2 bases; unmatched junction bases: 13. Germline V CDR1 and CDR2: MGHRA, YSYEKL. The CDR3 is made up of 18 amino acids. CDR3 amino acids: CASSRDVTSGRITDTQYF. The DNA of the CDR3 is TGCGCCAGCAGCCGCGATGTTACTAGCGGGCGAATCACAGATACGCAGTATTTT.

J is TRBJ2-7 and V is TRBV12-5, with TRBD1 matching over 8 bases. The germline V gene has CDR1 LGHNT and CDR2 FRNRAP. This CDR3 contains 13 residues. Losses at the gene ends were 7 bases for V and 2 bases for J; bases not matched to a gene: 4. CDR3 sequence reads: CASARTGPYEQYF. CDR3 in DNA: TGTGCTAGTGCCCGGACAGGGCCCTACGAGCAGTACTTC. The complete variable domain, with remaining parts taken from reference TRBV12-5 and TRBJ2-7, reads DARVTQTPRHKVTEMGQEVTMRCQPILGHNTVFWYRQTMMQGLELLAYFRNRAPLDDSGMPKDRFSAEMPDATLATLKIQPSEPRDSAVYFCASARTGPYEQYFGPGTRLTVT.

CDR3: CASSPGGLGGNTIYF. The CDR3 DNA is TGTGCCAGCAGCCCAGGAGGGCTGGGAGGAAACACCATATATTTT. The rearrangement uses TRBV9 and TRBJ1-3; D is undetermined. The CDR3 spans 15 residues. CDR1 and CDR2 from the germline V gene are SGDLS and YYNGEE. Trimming cost V 4 bases and J 4 bases, with 15 bases left between them.

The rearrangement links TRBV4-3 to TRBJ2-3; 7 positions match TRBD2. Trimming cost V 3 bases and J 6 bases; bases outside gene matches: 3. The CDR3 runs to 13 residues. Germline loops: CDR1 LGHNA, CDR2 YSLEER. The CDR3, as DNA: TGCGCCAGCAGCCACGAACTAGCGGATACGCAGTATTTT. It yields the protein CASSHELADTQYF.

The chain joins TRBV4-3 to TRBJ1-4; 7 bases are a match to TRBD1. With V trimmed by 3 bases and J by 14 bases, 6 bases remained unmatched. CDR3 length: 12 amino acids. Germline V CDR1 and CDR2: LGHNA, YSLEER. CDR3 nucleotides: TGCGCCAGCAGCCACGACTTGGGACAGCTGTTTTTT. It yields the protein CASSHDLGQLFF.

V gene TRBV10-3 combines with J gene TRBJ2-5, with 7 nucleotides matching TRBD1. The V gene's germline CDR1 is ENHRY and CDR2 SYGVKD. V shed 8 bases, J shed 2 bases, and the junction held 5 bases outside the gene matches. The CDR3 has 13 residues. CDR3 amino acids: CAIRDSAQETQYF. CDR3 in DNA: TGTGCCATCCGGGACAGTGCACAAGAGACCCAGTACTTC.

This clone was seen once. CDR3 protein: CASPPGTGGGEQYF. CDR3 DNA sequence: TGTGCCAGCCCGCCCGGGACAGGGGGCGGCGAGCAGTACTTC. The chain couples TRBV28 to TRBJ2-7; 12 positions match TRBD1. V shed 8 bases and J 6 bases; nucleotides not matched to a gene: 8. CDR1 and CDR2 from the germline V gene are MDHEN and SYDVKM. This CDR3 contains 14 residues.

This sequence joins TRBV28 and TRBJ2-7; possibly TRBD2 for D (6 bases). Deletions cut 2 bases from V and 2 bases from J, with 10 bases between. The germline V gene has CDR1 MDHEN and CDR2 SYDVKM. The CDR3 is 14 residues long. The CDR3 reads CASSLGTVPYEQYF. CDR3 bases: TGTGCCAGCAGTTTAGGGACTGTTCCCTACGAGCAGTACTTC.